Below, 15 T cell receptor beta chains from the same sample are listed, as sequenced in a study of blood T cell repertoires in COVID-19. The repertoire was sequenced with immunoSEQ multiplex PCR; TCRdb's copy has only in-frame clones and lacks some. The sample consists of about 59,000 clones, approximately 90% of them appearing once. Sequencing used peripheral blood. Every receptor here comes from a man older than 75 with acute or convalescent COVID-19.

The genes are TRBV5-1 and TRBJ2-2; 11 bases fit TRBD1. Losses at the gene ends were 8 bases for V and 0 bases for J; bases not matched to a gene: 3. The CDR3 length is 15 residues. Per the germline V gene, CDR1 is SGHRS and CDR2 is YFSETQ. The CDR3 reads CASGQGAANTGELFF. Here the CDR3 DNA reads TGCGCCAGTGGACAGGGGGCCGCGAACACCGGGGAGCTGTTTTTT.

The genes are TRBV5-1 and TRBJ1-1; TRBD1 agrees at 7 bases. V dropped 4 bases and J dropped 3; count of bases not matched to a gene: 12. Germline values: CDR1 SGHRS, CDR2 YFSETQ. There are 16 residues in the CDR3. CDR3 residues: CASSQTGKVGDTEAFF. CDR3 nucleotides: TGCGCCAGCAGCCAGACAGGGAAGGTCGGTGACACTGAAGCTTTCTTT.

The V gene is TRBV20-1, the J gene TRBJ1-2; maybe TRBD1 (6 bases). The CDR3 contains 11 residues. V lost 8 bases to trimming and J lost 4 bases, with 11 bases between them. Germline V lookup: CDR1 DFQATT, CDR2 SNEGSKA (reference sequence). The CDR3: CSSQGLYGYTF. Written as DNA, the CDR3 is TGCAGTTCCCAGGGGCTCTATGGCTACACCTTC.

The chain couples TRBV24-1 to TRBJ2-2; no firm D call. Trimming took 5 bases from V and 7 from J, leaving 10 bases between them. This CDR3 contains 13 residues. Germline CDR1 reads KGHDR; CDR2 reads SFDVKD. CDR3 loop: CATSVSSGGELFF. The CDR3 DNA reads TGTGCCACCAGTGTCTCATCGGGCGGGGAGCTGTTTTTT.

This chain links TRBV5-1 with TRBJ2-3; 10 bases fit TRBD1. V shed 2 bases, J shed 4 bases, and the junction held 1 base outside the gene matches. The CDR3 is 14 residues long. Germline values: CDR1 SGHRS, CDR2 YFSETQ. The CDR3 region is CASSFGTGADTQYF. DNA for the CDR3: TGCGCCAGCAGCTTCGGGACAGGGGCAGATACGCAGTATTTT. The entire variable domain, with the rest obtained from reference TRBV5-1 and TRBJ2-3, is as follows: KAGVTQTPRYLIKTRGQQVTLSCSPISGHRSVSWYQQTPGQGLQFLFEYFSETQRNKGNFPGRFSGRQFSNSRSEMNVSTLELGDSALYLCASSFGTGADTQYFGPGTRLTVL.

The chain joins TRBV9 to TRBJ1-6; 8 bases agree with TRBD1. Germline loops: CDR1 SGDLS, CDR2 YYNGEE. J gave up 9 bases and V 6 bases, and 11 bases lay outside the gene matches. There are 15 residues in the CDR3. This chain's CDR3 is CASTKGGTGGSPLHF. In nucleotides, the CDR3 is TGTGCCAGCACGAAGGGAGGGACAGGTGGTTCACCCCTCCACTTT.

V is TRBV18 and J is TRBJ2-7, with D perhaps TRBD1 (6 bases). Trimming cost V 2 bases and J 5 bases, with 10 bases left between them. Germline CDR1 is KGHSH and CDR2 is LQKENI. This CDR3 spans 13 amino acids. The CDR3 region is CASSPVAGDEQYF. In DNA form, the CDR3 reads TGTGCCAGCTCACCAGTGGCAGGGGACGAGCAGTACTTC.

The rearrangement links TRBV7-2 to TRBJ2-2, with TRBD2 identical over 13 bases. The CDR3 consists of 17 residues. With V trimmed by 1 base and J by 1 base, 0 bases remained unmatched. In germline, CDR1 is SGHTA, CDR2 FQGNSA. The CDR3 protein is CASSLGLAGGNTGELFF. For the CDR3, the DNA is TGTGCCAGCAGCTTAGGACTAGCGGGGGGGAACACCGGGGAGCTGTTTTTT.

J is TRBJ2-5 and V is TRBV7-3; maybe TRBD1 (5 bases). This CDR3 is built from 13 residues. Germline values: CDR1 SGHTA, CDR2 FQGTGA. Trimming pared 2 bases from V and 3 bases from J, leaving 7 bases between. Written as DNA, the CDR3 is TGTGCCAGCAGCTTACGCAGGGAAGAGACCCAGTACTTC. As protein: CASSLRREETQYF. The full variable domain, with the rest looked up from reference TRBV7-3 and TRBJ2-5, is GAGVSQTPSNKVTEKGKYVELRCDPISGHTALYWYRQSLGQGPEFLIYFQGTGAADDSGLPNDRFFAVRPEGSVSTLKIQRTERGDSAVYLCASSLRREETQYFGPGTRLLVL.

The chain links TRBV23-1 to TRBJ2-1; tentatively, D is TRBD2 (5 bases). TRBV23-1 is treated as an ORF (open reading frame) with a function not yet certain. The germline V and J ends were trimmed by 4 bases and 8 bases, with 21 bases remaining between them. The CDR3 loop spans 16 amino acids. CDR3 nucleotide sequence: TGCGCCAGCAGTCCTCCCCGCCTAGCTGTAAAGGATGAGCAGTTCTTC. Amino acids: CASSPPRLAVKDEQFF.

The chain has TRBV3-1 (or the pseudogene TRBV3-2) and TRBJ1-6; D is ambiguous. Germline CDR1 is LGHDT and CDR2 is YNNKEL (reference sequence). Trimming shortened V by 4 bases and J by 7 bases, and 11 bases separated the two germline ends. The CDR3 length is 14 residues. CDR3 protein: CASSREPDNSPLHF. The CDR3 bases are TGTGCCAGCAGCCGGGAGCCTGACAATTCACCCCTCCACTTT.

The rearrangement joins TRBV10-3 to TRBJ1-1; 8 bases map to TRBD1. Germline CDR1 reads ENHRY; CDR2 reads SYGVKD. The CDR3 is 14 residues long. Trimming at V came to 6 bases and at J to 2 bases, leaving 5 bases not matched to a gene. The CDR3 region is CAIREGQGNTEAFF. As DNA, the CDR3 is TGTGCCATCAGGGAAGGACAGGGTAACACTGAAGCTTTCTTT.

The chain is built from TRBV27 and TRBJ2-7; D perhaps matches TRBD2 (6 bases). The CDR3 length is 17 residues. The germline V gene has CDR1 MNHEY and CDR2 SMNVEV (reference sequence). Trimming cost V 0 bases and J 0 bases, with 15 bases left between them. CDR3 sequence: CASSLSAGRRHSYEQYF. The CDR3 bases are TGTGCCAGCAGTTTATCGGCGGGGAGACGGCACTCCTACGAGCAGTACTTC.

The chain combines TRBV18 with TRBJ2-3, with 7 bases lining up with TRBD1. The CDR3 contains 15 residues. Germline V CDR1 and CDR2: KGHSH, LQKENI. The junction had 7 bases not matched to a gene; V was cut back by 4 bases and J by 3 bases. CDR3 DNA: TGTGCCAGCTCACGAGCAGGGGGATTAACAGATACGCAGTATTTT. Translating it yields CASSRAGGLTDTQYF. Full variable domain (remainder filled in from reference TRBV18 and TRBJ2-3): NAGVMQNPRHLVRRRGQEARLRCSPMKGHSHVYWYRQLPEEGLKFMVYLQKENIIDESGMPKERFSAEFPKEGPSILRIQQVVRGDSAAYFCASSRAGGLTDTQYFGPGTRLTVL.

V is TRBV5-3 and J is TRBJ1-5; the D gene is possibly TRBD1 (5 bases). TRBV5-3 is marked as an open reading frame, function uncertain. The CDR3 covers 12 residues. The ends were cut back, 10 bases at V and 4 bases at J, with 12 bases in the middle. Written as DNA, the CDR3 is TGTGCCCCCTGGGGGGGAAATCAGCCCCAGCATTTT. This encodes CAPWGGNQPQHF.